These T cell receptor beta chains were read from a single sample in a study of identical twins. MiXCR, applied by TCRdb to the 5' RACE reads, yields one record per CDR3 protein. The sample gives roughly 480,000 distinct CDR3 sequences, 20% to 25% of which show up once; 2.9% is in the top ten. These data are also associated with another study on T cells expressing NK-cell markers.

Specimen: CD4+ T cells sorted from blood. The receptors come from a young woman in good health. CDR3s include the opening cysteine and the closing phenylalanine or tryptophan. A D gene is named only where the DNA matches it firmly. Expanded clones get a size class; other rows say once, few or many, or leave the size out.

TRBJ1-6	TRBV20-1	once	.	TGCAGTGCCGCGTCCGGGGGGGCTTTCCAAGATTCACCCCTCCACTTT	CSAASGGAFQDSPLHF
TRBJ2-7	TRBV12-3/TRBV12-4	few	.	TGTGCCAGCAGTTCATGGACAGATAGCTTCCGCCACGAGCAGTACTTC	CASSSWTDSFRHEQYF
TRBJ1-2	TRBV7-9	.	.	TGTGCCAGCAGCTTAGCTGGGAGCACAGCTTATGGCTACACCTTC	CASSLAGSTAYGYTF
TRBJ2-7	TRBV7-6	.	.	TGTGCCAGCAGCTTAGGAGTAGACGCGTACTACGAGCAGTACTTC	CASSLGVDAYYEQYF
TRBJ1-1	TRBV9	.	TRBD1	TGTGCCAGCAGCGTAGAGGGACAGGGTTGGACTGAAGCTTTCTTT	CASSVEGQGWTEAFF
TRBJ2-3	TRBV29-1	many	TRBD2	TGCAGCGTTGAATCGGCGGGGGTCACAGATACGCAGTATTTT	CSVESAGVTDTQYF
TRBJ2-3	TRBV20-1	few	TRBD2	TGCAGTGCCAGGCTAGCGGGAGCCCCAGATACGCAGTATTTT	CSARLAGAPDTQYF
TRBJ2-4	TRBV12-3/TRBV12-4	few	TRBD1	TGTGCCAGCACTACGGACAGGGCAATTAAAAACATTCAGTACTTC	CASTTDRAIKNIQYF
TRBJ2-2	TRBV27	.	TRBD2	TGTGCCACCCGACCTAGCGGGGGGGCCGGGGAGCTGTTTTTT	CATRPSGGAGELFF
TRBJ2-5	TRBV20-1	.	TRBD2	TGCAGTGCTAGTCCGACTAGCGGGATGCAAGAGACCCAGTACTTC	CSASPTSGMQETQYF
TRBJ2-1	TRBV25-1	few	TRBD2	TGTGCCAGCGGTACACTAGCGGGAGGGTACAATGAGCAGTTCTTC	CASGTLAGGYNEQFF
TRBJ2-3	TRBV7-2	few	.	TGTGCCAGCAGCTTCTCGCTAACTAGCACAGATACGCAGTATTTT	CASSFSLTSTDTQYF
TRBJ1-1	TRBV20-1	few	.	TGCAGTGCCCTGAGGTTGAACACTGAAGCTTTCTTT	CSALRLNTEAFF
TRBJ2-3	TRBV12-3/TRBV12-4	.	.	TGTGCCAGCAGTTTCGGGGGACAGCCCACAGATACGCAGTATTTT	CASSFGGQPTDTQYF
TRBJ2-7	TRBV11-3	.	.	TGTGCCAGCAGCCCCACGGTGAGTCGGGAGCAGTACTTC	CASSPTVSREQYF
TRBJ2-1	TRBV20-1	.	.	TGCAGTGCCGAGCGCCAGGGCTGGCAGTTCTTC	CSAERQGWQFF
TRBJ1-2	TRBV4-3	.	.	TGCGCCAGCAGCCATGCAGGGCGCGGCTACACCTTC	CASSHAGRGYTF
TRBJ2-5	TRBV12-3/TRBV12-4	.	TRBD2	TGTGCCAGCAGTTTTCTAAGCGGGGGGAACCTAGAGACCCAGTACTTC	CASSFLSGGNLETQYF
TRBJ1-1	TRBV6-2/TRBV6-3	few	.	TGTGCTAGCCAGGTCGGACAGAACACTGAAGCTTTCTTT	CASQVGQNTEAFF
TRBJ1-2	TRBV29-1	few	TRBD1	TGCAGCGTTTCCCAGGGGGACTATGGCTACACCTTC	CSVSQGDYGYTF
TRBJ2-1	TRBV11-2	.	TRBD1	TGTGCCAGCAGCTTAGCGGGACAGGGCAATGAGCAGTTCTTC	CASSLAGQGNEQFF
TRBJ2-5	TRBV4-1	.	.	TGCGCCAGCAGCCAAGGGGCGGCCACAGGGTGGGGTGAGACCCAGTACTTC	CASSQGAATGWGETQYF
TRBJ2-7	TRBV9	.	.	TGTGCCAGCAGCGTAGGGGGGTATTCCTACGAGCAGTACTTC	CASSVGGYSYEQYF
TRBJ2-1	TRBV11-2	.	.	TGTGCCAGCGCGGTCGACAATGAGCAGTTCTTC	CASAVDNEQFF
TRBJ1-2	TRBV20-1	once	.	TGCAGTGCTAGAGTGGTTTATGGCTACACCTTC	CSARVVYGYTF
TRBJ1-2	TRBV12-3/TRBV12-4	.	.	TGTGCCAGCAGTCGCTCAGGGATGGGCTATGGCTACACCTTC	CASSRSGMGYGYTF
TRBJ2-3	TRBV10-1	.	.	TGCGCCAGCAGTGAGTCCCGAAATACGCAGTATTTT	CASSESRNTQYF
TRBJ2-6	TRBV7-9	once	.	TGTGCCAGCAGCTCCTGGACGCGCTCTGGGGCCAACGTCCTGACTTTC	CASSSWTRSGANVLTF
TRBJ2-3	TRBV20-1	.	TRBD1	TGCAGTGCTAGGTCTAAAGGGGGCCTTTCAGATACGCAGTATTTT	CSARSKGGLSDTQYF
TRBJ1-2	TRBV2	.	.	TGTGCCAGCAGTGTTTTGGAGGCCTATGGCTACACCTTC	CASSVLEAYGYTF
TRBJ2-3	TRBV12-3/TRBV12-4	few	.	TGTGCCAGCAGGGCAGGGGCAGGCAGCCCAGATACGCAGTATTTT	CASRAGAGSPDTQYF
TRBJ1-1	TRBV5-1	few	.	TGCGCCAGCAGCTTGGCCGGTACACTCAACACTGAAGCTTTCTTT	CASSLAGTLNTEAFF
TRBJ2-3	TRBV24-1	.	TRBD1	TGTGCCACCAGTGACAACGGACAGGCAGATACGCAGTATTTT	CATSDNGQADTQYF
TRBJ2-7	TRBV12-3/TRBV12-4	few	.	TGTGCCAGCAGTTTTACTCAGTTAGTCCCCGAGCAGTACTTC	CASSFTQLVPEQYF
TRBJ2-7	TRBV5-1	few	.	TGCGCCAGCAGCTCCCAGGGCCCCTACGAGCAGTACTTC	CASSSQGPYEQYF
TRBJ1-1	TRBV15	.	.	TGTGCCACCAGCAGAGATTCCGGGCAGGCTTTCTTT	CATSRDSGQAFF
TRBJ2-3	TRBV7-8	.	.	TGTGCCAGCGAACTACGCGACAGGGCGCGGGGGGCAGATACGCAGTATTTT	CASELRDRARGADTQYF
TRBJ2-5	TRBV6-5	.	TRBD1	TGTGCCAGCAGTTCCGGACAGGTACTGGGCGAGACCCAGTACTTC	CASSSGQVLGETQYF
TRBJ2-5	TRBV12-3/TRBV12-4	.	.	TGTGCCACTTCGTACGACACACAAGAGACCCAGTACTTC	CATSYDTQETQYF
TRBJ2-1	TRBV3-1	few	.	TGTGCCAGCAGTTGGAGTCGATCCTACAATGAGCAGTTCTTC	CASSWSRSYNEQFF
TRBJ2-3	TRBV2	few	.	TGTGCCAGCAGGGCTAGCGTTGGGACGCAGTATTTT	CASRASVGTQYF
TRBJ2-3	TRBV15	.	TRBD2	TGTGCCACCAGCAGAGGAGCCGGGAGGGCCGGAGATACGCAGTATTTT	CATSRGAGRAGDTQYF
TRBJ2-7	TRBV20-1	.	.	TGCAGTGCTACGGGTCATGGTAGCGGAACCTACGAGCAGTACTTC	CSATGHGSGTYEQYF
TRBJ1-1	TRBV12-3/TRBV12-4	.	.	TGTGCCAGCAGCAAGATGGGGGTTGAAGCTTTCTTT	CASSKMGVEAFF